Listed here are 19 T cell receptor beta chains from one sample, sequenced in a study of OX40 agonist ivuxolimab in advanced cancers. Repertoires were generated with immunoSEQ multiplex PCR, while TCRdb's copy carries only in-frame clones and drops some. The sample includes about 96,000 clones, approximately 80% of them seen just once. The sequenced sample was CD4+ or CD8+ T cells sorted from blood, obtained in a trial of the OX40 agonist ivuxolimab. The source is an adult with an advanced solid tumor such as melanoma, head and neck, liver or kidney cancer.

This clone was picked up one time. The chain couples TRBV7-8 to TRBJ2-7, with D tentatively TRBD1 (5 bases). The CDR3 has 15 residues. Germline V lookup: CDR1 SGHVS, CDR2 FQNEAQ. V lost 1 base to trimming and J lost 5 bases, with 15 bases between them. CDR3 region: CASSLGGGVRDEQYF. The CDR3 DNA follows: TGTGCCAGCAGCTTAGGGGGCGGAGTGCGCGACGAGCAGTACTTC.

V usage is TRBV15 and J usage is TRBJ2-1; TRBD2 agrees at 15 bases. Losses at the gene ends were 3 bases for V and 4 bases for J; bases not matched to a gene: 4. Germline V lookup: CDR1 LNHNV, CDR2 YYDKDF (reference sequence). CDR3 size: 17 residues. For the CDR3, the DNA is TGTGCCACCAGCAGTGGACTAGCGGGGGGGGAGTACAATGAGCAGTTCTTC. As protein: CATSSGLAGGEYNEQFF.

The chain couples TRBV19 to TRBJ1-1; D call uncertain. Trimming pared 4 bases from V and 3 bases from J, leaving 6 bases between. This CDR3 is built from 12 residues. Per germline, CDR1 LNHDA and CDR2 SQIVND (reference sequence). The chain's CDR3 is CASSTRDTEAFF. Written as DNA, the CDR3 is TGTGCCAGTAGTACCCGGGACACTGAAGCTTTCTTT. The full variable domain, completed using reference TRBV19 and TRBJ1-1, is DGGITQSPKYLFRKEGQNVTLSCEQNLNHDAMYWYRQDPGQGLRLIYYSQIVNDFQKGDIAEGYSVSREKKESFPLTVTSAQKNPTAFYLCASSTRDTEAFFGQGTRLTVV.

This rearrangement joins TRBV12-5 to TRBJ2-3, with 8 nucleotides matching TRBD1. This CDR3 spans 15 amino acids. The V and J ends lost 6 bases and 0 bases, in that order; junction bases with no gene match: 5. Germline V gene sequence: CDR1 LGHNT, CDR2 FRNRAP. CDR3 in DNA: TGTGCTAGTGGACCCCGGGACAGGAGCACAGATACGCAGTATTTT. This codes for CASGPRDRSTDTQYF.

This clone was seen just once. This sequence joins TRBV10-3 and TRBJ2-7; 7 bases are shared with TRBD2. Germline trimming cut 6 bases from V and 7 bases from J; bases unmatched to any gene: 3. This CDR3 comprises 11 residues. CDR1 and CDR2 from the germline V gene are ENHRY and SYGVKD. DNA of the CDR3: TGTGCCATCAGCCGGGGGGATGAGCAGTACTTC. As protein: CAISRGDEQYF.

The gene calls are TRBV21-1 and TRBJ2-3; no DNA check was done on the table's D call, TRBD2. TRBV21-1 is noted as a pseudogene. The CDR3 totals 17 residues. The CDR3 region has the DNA TGTGCCAGCAGCAAAGAGGGTCGGCGGGGGGTTATAGATACGCAGTATTTT. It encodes CASSKEGRRGVIDTQYF.

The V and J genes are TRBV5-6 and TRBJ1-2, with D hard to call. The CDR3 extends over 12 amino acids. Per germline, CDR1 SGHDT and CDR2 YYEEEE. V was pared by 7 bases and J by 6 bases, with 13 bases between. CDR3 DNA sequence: TGTGCCAGCGGATGGGGAGGTGATGGCTACACCTTC. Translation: CASGWGGDGYTF.

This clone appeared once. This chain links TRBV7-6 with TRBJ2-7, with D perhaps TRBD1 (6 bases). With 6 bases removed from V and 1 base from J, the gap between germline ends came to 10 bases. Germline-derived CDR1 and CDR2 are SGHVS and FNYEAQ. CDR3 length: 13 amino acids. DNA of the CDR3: TGTGCCAGCAGATCCGACAGGTCCTACGAGCAGTACTTC. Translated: CASRSDRSYEQYF.

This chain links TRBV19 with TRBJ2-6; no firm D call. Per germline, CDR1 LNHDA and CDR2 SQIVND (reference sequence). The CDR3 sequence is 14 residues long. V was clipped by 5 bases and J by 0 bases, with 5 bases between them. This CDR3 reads CASSSRSGANVLTF. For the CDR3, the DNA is TGTGCCAGTAGTTCGCGCTCTGGGGCCAACGTCCTGACTTTC. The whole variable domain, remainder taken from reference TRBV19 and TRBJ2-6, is DGGITQSPKYLFRKEGQNVTLSCEQNLNHDAMYWYRQDPGQGLRLIYYSQIVNDFQKGDIAEGYSVSREKKESFPLTVTSAQKNPTAFYLCASSSRSGANVLTFGAGSRLTVL.

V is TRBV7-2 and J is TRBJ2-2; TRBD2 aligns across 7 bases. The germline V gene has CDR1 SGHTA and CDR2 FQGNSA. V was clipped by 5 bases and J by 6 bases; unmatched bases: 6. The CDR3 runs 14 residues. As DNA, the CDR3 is TGTGCCAGCAGCCCTGGGACTACGGCCGGGGAGCTGTTTTTT. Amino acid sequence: CASSPGTTAGELFF.

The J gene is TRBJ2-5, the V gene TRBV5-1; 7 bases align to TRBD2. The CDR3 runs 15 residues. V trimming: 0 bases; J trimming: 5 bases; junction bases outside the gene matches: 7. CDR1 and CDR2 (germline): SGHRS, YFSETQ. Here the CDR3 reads CASSLEAGERETQYF. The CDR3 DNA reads TGCGCCAGCAGCTTGGAGGCGGGAGAACGGGAGACCCAGTACTTC.

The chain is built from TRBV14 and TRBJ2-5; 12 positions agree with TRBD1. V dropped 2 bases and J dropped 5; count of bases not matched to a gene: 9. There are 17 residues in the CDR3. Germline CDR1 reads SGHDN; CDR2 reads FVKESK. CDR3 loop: CASSQRGGTGGVETQYF. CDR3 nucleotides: TGTGCCAGCAGCCAAAGAGGCGGGACAGGGGGCGTGGAGACCCAGTACTTC.

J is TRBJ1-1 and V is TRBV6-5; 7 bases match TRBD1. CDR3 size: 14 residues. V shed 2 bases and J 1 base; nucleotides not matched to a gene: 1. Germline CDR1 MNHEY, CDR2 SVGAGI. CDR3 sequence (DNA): TGTGCCAGCAGTTACGACAGGGCGAACACTGAAGCTTTCTTT. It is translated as CASSYDRANTEAFF.

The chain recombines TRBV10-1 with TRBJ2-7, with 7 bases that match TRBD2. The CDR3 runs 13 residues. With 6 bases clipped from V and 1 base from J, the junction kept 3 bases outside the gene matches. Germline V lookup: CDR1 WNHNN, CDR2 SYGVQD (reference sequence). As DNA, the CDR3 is TGCGCCAGCAGGTCTAGCGGATCCTACGAGCAGTACTTC. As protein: CASRSSGSYEQYF.

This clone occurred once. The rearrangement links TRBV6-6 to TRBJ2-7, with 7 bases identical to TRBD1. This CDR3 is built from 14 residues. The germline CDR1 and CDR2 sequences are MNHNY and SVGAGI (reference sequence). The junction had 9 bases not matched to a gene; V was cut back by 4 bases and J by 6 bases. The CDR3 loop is CASSFGQAPSEQYF. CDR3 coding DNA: TGTGCCAGCAGTTTCGGACAGGCCCCTAGCGAGCAGTACTTC.

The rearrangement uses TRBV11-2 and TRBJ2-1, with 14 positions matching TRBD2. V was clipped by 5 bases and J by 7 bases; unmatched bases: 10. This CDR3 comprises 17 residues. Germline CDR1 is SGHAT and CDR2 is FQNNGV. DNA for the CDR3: TGTGCCAGCAGCCCCCCGGGTTGGACTAGCGGGAGGAATGAGCAGTTCTTC. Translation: CASSPPGWTSGRNEQFF. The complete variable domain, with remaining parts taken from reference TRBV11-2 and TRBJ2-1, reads EAGVAQSPRYKIIEKRQSVAFWCNPISGHATLYWYQQILGQGPKLLIQFQNNGVVDDSQLPKDRFSAERLKGVDSTLKIQPAKLEDSAVYLCASSPPGWTSGRNEQFFGPGTRLTVL.

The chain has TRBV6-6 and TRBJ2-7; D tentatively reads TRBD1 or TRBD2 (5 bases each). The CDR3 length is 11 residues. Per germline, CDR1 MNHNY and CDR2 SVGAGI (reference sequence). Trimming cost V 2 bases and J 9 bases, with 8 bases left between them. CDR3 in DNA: TGTGCCAGCAGTTACGGGACGCCGCAGTACTTC. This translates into CASSYGTPQYF.

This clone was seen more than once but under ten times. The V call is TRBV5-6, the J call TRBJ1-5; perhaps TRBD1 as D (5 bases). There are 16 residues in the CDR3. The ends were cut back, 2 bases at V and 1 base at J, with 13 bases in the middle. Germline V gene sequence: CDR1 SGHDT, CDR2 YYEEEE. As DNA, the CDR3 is TGTGCCAGCAGCTTATACCAGGGTGAGAGCAATCAGCCCCAGCATTTT. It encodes CASSLYQGESNQPQHF.

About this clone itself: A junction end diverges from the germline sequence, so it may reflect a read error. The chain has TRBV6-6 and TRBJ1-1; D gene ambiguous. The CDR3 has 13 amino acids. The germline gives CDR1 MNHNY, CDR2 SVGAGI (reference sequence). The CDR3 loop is CASSYSVNAEAFF. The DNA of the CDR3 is TGTGCCAGCAGTTACTCTGTGAACGCTGAAGCTTTCTTT.